Following are 28 T cell receptor beta chains from one sample sequenced in a study of cytomegalovirus exposure and HLA in healthy donors. 13 Jbeta primers and 60 Vbeta primers were used for the PCR. The table came from immunoSEQ multiplex PCR; TCRdb's copy has only in-frame clones and leaves some out. The table lists about 150,000 clones, approximately 80% of them singletons. The sample taken for sequencing was PBMCs. All receptors come from a woman aged 40 to 50 in good health and CMV-seropositive.

CDR3 bases: TGTGCCAGCAGCCCATCCACGTTCGGGCAGTATTTT. Amino acids: CASSPSTFGQYF. The chain combines TRBV9 with TRBJ2-3; D gene uncertain. Trimming removed 4 bases at V and 11 bases at J, with 14 bases between. The CDR3 runs 12 residues. Germline loops: CDR1 SGDLS, CDR2 YYNGEE. Full variable domain (missing parts from reference TRBV9 and TRBJ2-3): DSGVTQTPKHLITATGQRVTLRCSPRSGDLSVYWYQQSLDQGLQFLIQYYNGEERAKGNILERFSAQQFPDLHSELNLSSLELGDSALYFCASSPSTFGQYFGPGTRLTVL.

The CDR3 reads CASSPTAGSVGYNEQFF. The DNA for the CDR3 is TGTGCCAGCTCACCAACGGCAGGGTCTGTTGGGTACAATGAGCAGTTCTTC. This chain links TRBV18 with TRBJ2-1; TRBD1 might be the D (5 bases). V was pared by 2 bases and J by 4 bases, with 18 bases between. Germline values: CDR1 KGHSH, CDR2 LQKENI. The CDR3 loop spans 17 amino acids.

The chain has TRBV5-6 and TRBJ2-5; 8 bases map to TRBD2. V was pared by 4 bases and J by 2 bases, with 4 bases of the junction left unmatched. This CDR3 has 14 amino acids. The germline V gene encodes CDR1 SGHDT and CDR2 YYEEEE. The CDR3: CASSPVAGQETQYF. In DNA, the CDR3 is TGTGCCAGCAGCCCAGTAGCGGGGCAAGAGACCCAGTACTTC.

This clone has just a few counts. The chain uses TRBV7-9 and TRBJ1-4; perhaps TRBD1 as D (5 bases). Per the germline V gene, CDR1 is SEHNR and CDR2 is FQNEAQ (reference sequence). Trimming pared 2 bases from V and 5 bases from J, leaving 9 bases between. The CDR3 runs to 14 residues. The CDR3 loop is CASSLRQGNEKLFF. In DNA, the CDR3 is TGTGCCAGCAGCTTACGGCAGGGAAATGAAAAACTGTTTTTT.

As to this clone: At one boundary the junction diverges from the germline segment, which might be a read error. V usage is TRBV7-7 and J usage is TRBJ2-7; TRBD1 matches 8 bases. Germline-derived CDR1 and CDR2 are SSHAT and FNYEAQ (reference sequence). CDR3 length: 16 residues. The CDR3 DNA reads TGTGCTAGCAGCTCTAAGCCGGACAGGGTCTGCTACGAGCAGTACTTC. Amino acids: CASSSKPDRVCYEQYF.

About this clone itself: It is unclear where the CDR3 begins or ends on the DNA, so no DNA is shown, and the CDR3 is as TCRdb lists it. V is TRBV28 and J is TRBJ1-2; the tabulated D call, TRBD1, remains unverified against the DNA. The CDR3 spans 15 amino acids, including both terminal residues. Germline CDR1 is MDHEN and CDR2 is SYDVKM. The CDR3 is CASSSSGQGYYGYTF.

The J gene is TRBJ1-5, the V gene TRBV7-2, with D tentatively TRBD1 (6 bases). The CDR3 runs to 14 residues. Germline V lookup: CDR1 SGHTA, CDR2 FQGNSA. V was trimmed by 5 bases and J by 7 bases, leaving 15 bases between them. As DNA, the CDR3 is TGTGCCAGCAGCCTACAGGGCCCCGGGCAGCCCCAGCATTTT. This codes for CASSLQGPGQPQHF.

The CDR3 DNA is TGTGCCAGCAGTTCTACCACAGATACGCAGTATTTT. Amino acids: CASSSTTDTQYF. The chain recombines TRBV27 with TRBJ2-3; D is ambiguous. The germline CDR1 and CDR2 sequences are MNHEY and SMNVEV (reference sequence). The length of the CDR3 is 12 residues. V was shortened by 4 bases and J by 2 bases, with 4 bases between the two germline ends.

The chain links TRBV5-4 to TRBJ1-2; D perhaps matches TRBD1 (5 bases). This CDR3 region has 15 residues. Germline loops: CDR1 SGHNT, CDR2 YYREEE (reference sequence). V lost 4 bases and J lost 4, with 17 bases in between. The CDR3 is CASSEASGISYGYTF. Written as DNA, the CDR3 is TGTGCCAGCAGCGAGGCCTCAGGGATCTCCTATGGCTACACCTTC. The full variable domain, rest sourced from reference TRBV5-4 and TRBJ1-2, is ETGVTQSPTHLIKTRGQQVTLRCSSQSGHNTVSWYQQALGQGPQFIFQYYREEENGRGNFPPRFSGLQFPNYSSELNVNALELDDSALYLCASSEASGISYGYTFGSGTRLTVV.

The chain employs TRBV19 and TRBJ2-3, with 9 bases that match TRBD2. This CDR3 spans 16 amino acids. The ends lost 3 bases at V and 2 bases at J; junction bases unmatched: 6. The germline CDR1 and CDR2 sequences are LNHDA and SQIVND (reference sequence). This chain's CDR3 is CASSIMGGGATDTQYF. CDR3 DNA sequence: TGTGCCAGTAGTATTATGGGCGGGGGGGCCACAGATACGCAGTATTTT. The full variable domain, completed using reference TRBV19 and TRBJ2-3, is DGGITQSPKYLFRKEGQNVTLSCEQNLNHDAMYWYRQDPGQGLRLIYYSQIVNDFQKGDIAEGYSVSREKKESFPLTVTSAQKNPTAFYLCASSIMGGGATDTQYFGPGTRLTVL.

The chain recombines TRBV9 with TRBJ2-7; TRBD2 matches 10 bases. This CDR3 spans 14 amino acids. With V trimmed by 2 bases and J by 4 bases, 3 bases remained unmatched. CDR1 SGDLS and CDR2 YYNGEE come from the germline V gene. Here the CDR3 DNA reads TGTGCCAGCAGCGTCGGGACTAGCGTTTACGAGCAGTACTTC. Its protein is CASSVGTSVYEQYF.

V gene TRBV7-2 combines with J gene TRBJ1-5; the D is unclear. The CDR3 totals 15 residues. V was trimmed by 0 bases and J by 6 bases, leaving 12 bases between them. CDR1 is SGHTA, CDR2 FQGNSA, per germline. CDR3 bases: TGTGCCAGCAGCTTAGCGCCCGGTAGGAGTCAGCCCCAGCATTTT. Translation: CASSLAPGRSQPQHF.

The gene calls are TRBV5-4 and TRBJ2-7; 7 bases fit TRBD1. This CDR3 contains 15 residues. The J segment lost 3 bases and the V segment lost 3 bases, leaving 9 bases of the junction unmatched. Germline V gene lookup returns CDR1 SGHNT and CDR2 YYREEE (reference sequence). The CDR3 DNA reads as TGTGCCAGCAGCTCACCGGGACAGAGCCTCTACGAGCAGTACTTC. Translation gives CASSSPGQSLYEQYF.

The chain uses TRBV25-1 and TRBJ2-5, with D maybe TRBD1 (6 bases). Germline CDR1 and CDR2: MGHDK and SYGVNS. V was cut by 0 bases and J by 10 bases, with 12 bases left in between. The CDR3 consists of 13 residues. CDR3 DNA sequence: TGTGCCAGCAGTGAATATAAGGGGGAAAGCCAGTACTTC. It encodes CASSEYKGESQYF. Complete variable domain (other parts from reference TRBV25-1 and TRBJ2-5): EADIYQTPRYLVIGTGKKITLECSQTMGHDKMYWYQQDPGMELHLIHYSYGVNSTEKGDLSSESTVSRIRTEHFPLTLESARPSHTSQYLCASSEYKGESQYFGPGTRLLVL.

The chain has TRBV7-3 and TRBJ2-3, with D tentatively TRBD2 (6 bases). The germline gives CDR1 SGHTA, CDR2 FQGTGA. The length of the CDR3 is 15 residues. V was clipped by 5 bases and J by 1 base, with 13 bases between them. The CDR3 loop reads CASSKGGDRTDTQYF. The DNA of the CDR3 is TGTGCCAGCAGCAAAGGAGGGGATCGCACAGATACGCAGTATTTT. Full variable domain (outside the CDR3, taken from reference TRBV7-3 and TRBJ2-3): GAGVSQTPSNKVTEKGKYVELRCDPISGHTALYWYRQSLGQGPEFLIYFQGTGAADDSGLPNDRFFAVRPEGSVSTLKIQRTERGDSAVYLCASSKGGDRTDTQYFGPGTRLTVL.

The J gene is TRBJ2-5, the V gene TRBV27; a possible D gene is TRBD2 (6 bases). The DNA end is a closer match to TRBJ2-7, so the J assignment may be wrong. Germline CDR1 reads MNHEY; CDR2 reads SMNVEV (reference sequence). The length of the CDR3 is 15 residues. The CDR3 region is CASSFGSSPGYEQYF. Here the CDR3 DNA reads TGTGCCAGCAGTTTCGGGAGCTCCCCGGGCTACGAGCAGTACTTC.

The gene calls are TRBV13 and TRBJ1-2; D call uncertain. Per the germline V gene, CDR1 is PRHDT and CDR2 is FYEKMQ (reference sequence). The CDR3 is 14 residues long. V was clipped by 0 bases and J by 8 bases, with 13 bases between them. As DNA, the CDR3 is TGTGCCAGCAGCTTAGGCGGGTTCGTTGAAGGCTACACCTTC. It translates to CASSLGGFVEGYTF.

This chain uses TRBV5-4 with TRBJ1-2; 7 bases align to TRBD1. The ends lost 4 bases at V and 8 bases at J; junction bases unmatched: 8. The CDR3 is made up of 13 amino acids. CDR1 SGHNT and CDR2 YYREEE come from the germline V gene (reference sequence). CDR3 in DNA: TGTGCCAGCAGCAAAACAGGGGACCACGGCTACACCTTC. Residues: CASSKTGDHGYTF.

In its sample, this clone was seen once. The chain recombines TRBV6-5 with TRBJ2-2; the match to TRBD2 covers 9 bases. Trimming removed 5 bases from V and 13 bases from J; junction bases left unmatched: 14. The CDR3 has 15 residues. Per germline, CDR1 MNHEY and CDR2 SVGAGI. The CDR3 spells CASSSPGLAPGGLFF. CDR3 coding DNA: TGTGCCAGCAGTAGCCCGGGACTAGCCCCTGGCGGGCTGTTTTTT.

The chain is built from TRBV4-3 and TRBJ2-3, with TRBD2 identical over 7 bases. Germline trimming cut 0 bases from V and 0 bases from J; bases unmatched to any gene: 9. The germline gives CDR1 LGHNA, CDR2 YSLEER. This CDR3 contains 18 residues. The CDR3: CASSQDGPGGISTDTQYF. The CDR3 DNA follows: TGCGCCAGCAGCCAAGATGGCCCCGGGGGGATTAGCACAGATACGCAGTATTTT.

The chain recombines TRBV6-5 with TRBJ2-3; D gene ambiguous. V lost 10 bases, J lost 7 bases, and 18 bases lay in between. Germline CDR1 and CDR2: MNHEY and SVGAGI. This CDR3 is 13 amino acids long. The CDR3 nucleotides read TGTGCCACCAAAGGAGATGTCAGACATACGCAGTATTTT. It encodes CATKGDVRHTQYF.

This clone was seen only once. The chain links TRBV6-1 to TRBJ2-5; possible D gene TRBD1, 6 bases. The better agreement between TRBJ2-7 and the DNA end casts doubt on the J call. This CDR3 spans 14 amino acids. In germline, CDR1 is MNHNS, CDR2 SASEGT. CDR3 amino acids: CASSSRWGPYEQYF. The DNA of the CDR3 is TGTGCCAGCAGTTCCCGATGGGGGCCCTACGAGCAGTACTTC.

The rearrangement uses TRBV5-1 and TRBJ2-1, with 11 bases fitting TRBD2. This CDR3 contains 14 residues. Germline trimming cut 6 bases from V and 6 bases from J; bases unmatched to any gene: 5. Germline V lookup: CDR1 SGHRS, CDR2 YFSETQ. The CDR3 loop reads CASNPSGGLNEQFF. The CDR3 DNA follows: TGCGCCAGCAACCCTAGCGGGGGGCTCAATGAGCAGTTCTTC.

This chain links TRBV4-1 with TRBJ2-2, with TRBD2 as a possible D gene (6 bases). Germline CDR1 reads MGHRA; CDR2 reads YSYEKL. CDR3 length: 15 amino acids. V gave up 1 base and J gave up 6 bases, with 12 bases separating them. CDR3 amino acids: CASSQVAGSAGELFF. In DNA form, the CDR3 reads TGCGCCAGCAGCCAAGTGGCCGGGAGCGCCGGGGAGCTGTTTTTT.

A few counts support this clone. The chain employs TRBV11-2 and TRBJ2-3; 8 bases align to TRBD2. CDR1 and CDR2 from the germline V gene are SGHAT and FQNNGV. This CDR3 is 18 amino acids long. The V segment lost 3 bases and the J segment 2 bases; nucleotides outside the gene matches: 13. CDR3 sequence (DNA): TGTGCCAGCAGCTTGGGAACGGGACTAGGGGAATTCACAGATACGCAGTATTTT. Amino acids: CASSLGTGLGEFTDTQYF.

The table lists this clone with a few counts. The V call is TRBV5-1, the J call TRBJ1-1, with D possibly being TRBD1 (5 bases). This CDR3 has 15 residues. The V end was cut by 4 bases, the J end by 2 bases, with 15 bases between. CDR1 is SGHRS, CDR2 YFSETQ, per germline. CDR3 region: CASSPQTATNTEAFF. In DNA form, the CDR3 reads TGCGCCAGCAGCCCCCAGACAGCTACCAACACTGAAGCTTTCTTT.

The chain uses TRBV19 and TRBJ2-7; the D gene is possibly TRBD1 (5 bases). V dropped 2 bases and J dropped 1 base, with 9 bases sitting between them. The CDR3 sequence is 14 residues long. Germline assignment: CDR1 LNHDA and CDR2 SQIVND (reference sequence). The CDR3 spells CASSILGQSYEQYF. The CDR3 nucleotides are TGTGCCAGTAGTATACTTGGACAATCCTACGAGCAGTACTTC.

The chain couples TRBV7-9 to TRBJ1-2; tentatively, D is TRBD1 (6 bases). The V end lost 1 base, the J end lost 8 bases, and 11 bases lay between the germline ends. The V gene's germline CDR1 is SEHNR and CDR2 FQNEAQ (reference sequence). The CDR3 consists of 13 residues. The CDR3 loop reads CASSLGTGRGYTF. In DNA, the CDR3 is TGTGCCAGCAGCTTAGGTACAGGGAGAGGCTACACCTTC.